This T cell receptor beta chain was profiled in a study of Graves' ophthalmopathy and Graves' hyperthyroidism. Background on the study: At initial diagnosis, peripheral blood was obtained, and this preceded any treatment.

Amplification targeted the TCR beta CDR3 regions, with RNA transcripts as the source material. The library came from an HTBI-primed first-round RT-PCR and a second-round multiplex PCR. MiXCR, applied by TCRdb to the multiplex PCR reads, yields one record per CDR3 protein. This repertoire shows around 170,000 distinct CDR3 sequences, under 40% found once; its top ten account for approximately 5.5%. Pregnancy or lactation, uncontrolled infections and other autoimmune diseases were grounds for excluding patients. Orbital computed tomography and thyroid ultrasound, along with TRAb, serum thyroxine and clinical symptoms, underpinned diagnosis. V was pared by 4 bases and J by 5 bases, with 14 bases between. Germline loops: CDR1 MNHEY, CDR2 SVGEGT. This CDR3 contains 14 residues.

The sequenced material came from peripheral blood. The chain links TRBV6-2 or TRBV6-3 to TRBJ1-1, with D possibly TRBD1 on 5 matching bases. The receptor comes from a middle-aged woman with Graves' ophthalmopathy. CDR3 in amino acids: CASSWSGGGTEAFF. CDR3 coding DNA: TGTGCCAGCAGTTGGAGCGGCGGGGGGACTGAAGCTTTCTTT.